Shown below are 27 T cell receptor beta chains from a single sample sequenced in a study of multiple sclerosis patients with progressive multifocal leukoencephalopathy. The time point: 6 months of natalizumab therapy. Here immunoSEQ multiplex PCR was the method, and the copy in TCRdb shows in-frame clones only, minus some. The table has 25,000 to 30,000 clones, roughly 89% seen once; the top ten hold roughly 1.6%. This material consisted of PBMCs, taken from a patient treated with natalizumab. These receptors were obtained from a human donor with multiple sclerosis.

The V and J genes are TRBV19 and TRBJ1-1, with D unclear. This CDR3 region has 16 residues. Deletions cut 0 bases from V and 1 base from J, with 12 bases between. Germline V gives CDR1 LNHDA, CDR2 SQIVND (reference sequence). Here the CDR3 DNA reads TGTGCCAGTAGTATAGAGAAGGGCGGTAAGAACACTGAAGCTTTCTTT. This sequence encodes CASSIEKGGKNTEAFF.

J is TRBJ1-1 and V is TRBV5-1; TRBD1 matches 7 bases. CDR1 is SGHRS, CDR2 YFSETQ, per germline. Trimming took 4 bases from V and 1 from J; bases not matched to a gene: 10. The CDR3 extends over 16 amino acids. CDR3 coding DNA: TGCGCCAGCAGCGGCACAGGGGTAGGGTGGAACACTGAAGCTTTCTTT. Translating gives CASSGTGVGWNTEAFF.

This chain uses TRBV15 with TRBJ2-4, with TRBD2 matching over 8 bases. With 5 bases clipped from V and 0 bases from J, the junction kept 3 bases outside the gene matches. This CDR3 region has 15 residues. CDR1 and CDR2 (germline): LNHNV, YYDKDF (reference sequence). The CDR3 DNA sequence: TGTGCCACCAGCCGGGGGGGGATAGCCAAAAACATTCAGTACTTC. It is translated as CATSRGGIAKNIQYF.

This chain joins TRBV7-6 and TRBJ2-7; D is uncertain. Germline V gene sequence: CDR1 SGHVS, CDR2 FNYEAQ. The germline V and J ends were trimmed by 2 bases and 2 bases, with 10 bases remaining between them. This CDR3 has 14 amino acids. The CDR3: CASSLRVGAYEQYF. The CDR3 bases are TGTGCCAGCAGCTTAAGGGTTGGGGCCTACGAGCAGTACTTC.

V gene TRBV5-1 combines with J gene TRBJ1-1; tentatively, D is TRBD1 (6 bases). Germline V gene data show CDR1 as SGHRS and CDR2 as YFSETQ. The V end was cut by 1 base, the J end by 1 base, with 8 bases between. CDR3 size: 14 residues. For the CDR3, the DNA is TGCGCCAGCAGCTTGCTGGGACAGAACACTGAAGCTTTCTTT. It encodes CASSLLGQNTEAFF.

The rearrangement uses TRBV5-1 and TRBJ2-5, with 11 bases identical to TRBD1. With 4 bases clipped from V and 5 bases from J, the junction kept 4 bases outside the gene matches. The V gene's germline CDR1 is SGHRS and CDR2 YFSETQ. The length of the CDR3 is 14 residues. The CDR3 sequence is CASSAGQGAETQYF. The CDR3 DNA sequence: TGCGCCAGCAGCGCCGGACAGGGGGCGGAGACCCAGTACTTC.

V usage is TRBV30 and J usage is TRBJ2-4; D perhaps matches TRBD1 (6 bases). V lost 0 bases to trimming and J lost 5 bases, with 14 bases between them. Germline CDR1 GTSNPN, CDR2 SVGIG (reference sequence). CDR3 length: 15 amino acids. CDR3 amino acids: CAWSVAGAIQNIQYF. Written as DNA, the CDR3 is TGTGCCTGGAGTGTAGCAGGGGCGATCCAAAACATTCAGTACTTC.

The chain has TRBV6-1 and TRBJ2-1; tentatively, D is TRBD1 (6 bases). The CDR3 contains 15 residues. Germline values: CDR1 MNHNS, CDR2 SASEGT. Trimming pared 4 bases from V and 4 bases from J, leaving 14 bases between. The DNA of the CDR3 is TGTGCCAGCAGTGCTTGGGGGCAGGAATACAATGAGCAGTTCTTC. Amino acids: CASSAWGQEYNEQFF.

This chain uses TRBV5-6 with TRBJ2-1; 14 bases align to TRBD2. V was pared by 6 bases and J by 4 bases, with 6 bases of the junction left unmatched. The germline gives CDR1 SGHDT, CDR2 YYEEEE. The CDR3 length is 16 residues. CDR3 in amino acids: CASITRLAGGYNEQFF. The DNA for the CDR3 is TGTGCCAGCATCACTCGACTAGCGGGAGGGTACAATGAGCAGTTCTTC.

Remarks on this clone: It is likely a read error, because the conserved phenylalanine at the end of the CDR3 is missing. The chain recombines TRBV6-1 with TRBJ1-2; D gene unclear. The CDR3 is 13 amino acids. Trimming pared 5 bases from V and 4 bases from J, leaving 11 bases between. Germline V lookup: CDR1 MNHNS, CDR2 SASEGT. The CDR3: CASSPRTTYGYTL. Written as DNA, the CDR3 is TGTGCCAGCAGTCCTCGGACTACCTATGGCTACACCCTC.

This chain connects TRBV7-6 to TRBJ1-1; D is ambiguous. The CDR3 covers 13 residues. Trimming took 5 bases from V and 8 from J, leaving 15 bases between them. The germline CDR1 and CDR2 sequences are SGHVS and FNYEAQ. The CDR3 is CASSPTQRREAFF. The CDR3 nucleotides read TGTGCCAGCAGCCCGACCCAGCGTAGGGAAGCTTTCTTT.

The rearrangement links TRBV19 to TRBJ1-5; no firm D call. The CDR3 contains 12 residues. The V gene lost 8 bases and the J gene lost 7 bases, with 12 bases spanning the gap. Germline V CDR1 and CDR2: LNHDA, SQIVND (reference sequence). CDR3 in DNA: TGTGCCAGTGGGAAGGGCTGGCAGCCCCAGCATTTT. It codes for CASGKGWQPQHF. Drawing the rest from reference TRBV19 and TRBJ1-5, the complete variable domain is DGGITQSPKYLFRKEGQNVTLSCEQNLNHDAMYWYRQDPGQGLRLIYYSQIVNDFQKGDIAEGYSVSREKKESFPLTVTSAQKNPTAFYLCASGKGWQPQHFGDGTRLSIL.

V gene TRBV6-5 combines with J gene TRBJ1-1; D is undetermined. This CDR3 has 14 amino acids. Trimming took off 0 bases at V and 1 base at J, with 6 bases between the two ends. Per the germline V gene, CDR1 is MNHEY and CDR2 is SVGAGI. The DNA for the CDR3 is TGTGCCAGCAGTTACTCACAGAAGAACACTGAAGCTTTCTTT. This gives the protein CASSYSQKNTEAFF.

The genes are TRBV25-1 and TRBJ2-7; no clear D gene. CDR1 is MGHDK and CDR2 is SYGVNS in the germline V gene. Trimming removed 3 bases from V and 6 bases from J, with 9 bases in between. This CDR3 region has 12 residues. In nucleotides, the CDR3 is TGTGCCAGCAGTGATCCCTATTCCGAGCAGTACTTC. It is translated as CASSDPYSEQYF.

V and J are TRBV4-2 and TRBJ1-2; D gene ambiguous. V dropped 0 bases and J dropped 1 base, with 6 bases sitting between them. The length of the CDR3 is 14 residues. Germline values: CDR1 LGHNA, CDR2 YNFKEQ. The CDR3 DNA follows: TGTGCCAGCAGCCAAGACACAGATAACTATGGCTACACCTTC. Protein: CASSQDTDNYGYTF.

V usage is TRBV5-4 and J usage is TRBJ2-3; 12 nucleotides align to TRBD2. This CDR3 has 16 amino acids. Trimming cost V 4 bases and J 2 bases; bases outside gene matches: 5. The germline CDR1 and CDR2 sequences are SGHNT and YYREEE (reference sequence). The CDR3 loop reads CASSPGLAGITDTQYF. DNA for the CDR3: TGTGCCAGCAGCCCTGGACTAGCGGGGATCACAGATACGCAGTATTTT.

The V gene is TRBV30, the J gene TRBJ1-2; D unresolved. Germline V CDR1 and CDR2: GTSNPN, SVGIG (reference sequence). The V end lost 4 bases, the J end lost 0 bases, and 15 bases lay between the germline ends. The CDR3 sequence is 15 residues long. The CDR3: CAWTVRASSNYGYTF. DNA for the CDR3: TGTGCCTGGACGGTTAGAGCGAGTTCTAACTATGGCTACACCTTC.

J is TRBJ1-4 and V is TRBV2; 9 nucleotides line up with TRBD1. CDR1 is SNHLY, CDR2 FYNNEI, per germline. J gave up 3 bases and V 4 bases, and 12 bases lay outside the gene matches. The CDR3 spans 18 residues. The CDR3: CASSARTGAHPSNEKLFF. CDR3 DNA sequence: TGTGCCAGCAGTGCCCGGACAGGGGCCCACCCCTCTAATGAAAAACTGTTTTTT.

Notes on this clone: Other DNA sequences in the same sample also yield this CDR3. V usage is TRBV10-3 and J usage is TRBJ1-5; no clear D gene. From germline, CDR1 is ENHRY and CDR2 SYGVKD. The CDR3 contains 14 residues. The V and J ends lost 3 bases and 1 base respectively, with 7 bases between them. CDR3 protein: CAISDGRSNQPQHF. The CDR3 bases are TGTGCCATCAGTGACGGTAGGAGCAATCAGCCCCAGCATTTT.

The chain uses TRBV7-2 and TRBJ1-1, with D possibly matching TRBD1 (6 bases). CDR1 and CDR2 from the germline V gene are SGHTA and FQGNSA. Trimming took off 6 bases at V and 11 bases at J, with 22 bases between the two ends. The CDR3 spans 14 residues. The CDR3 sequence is CASSPDRYVIRAFF. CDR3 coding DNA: TGTGCCAGCAGTCCTGACAGGTACGTGATCCGGGCTTTCTTT.

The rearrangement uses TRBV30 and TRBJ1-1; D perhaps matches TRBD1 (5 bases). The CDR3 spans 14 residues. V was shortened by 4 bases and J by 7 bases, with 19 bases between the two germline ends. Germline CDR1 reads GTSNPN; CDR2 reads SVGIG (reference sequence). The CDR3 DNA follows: TGTGCCTGGACTGGGGCAGGTCGTACACATGAAGCTTTCTTT. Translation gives CAWTGAGRTHEAFF.

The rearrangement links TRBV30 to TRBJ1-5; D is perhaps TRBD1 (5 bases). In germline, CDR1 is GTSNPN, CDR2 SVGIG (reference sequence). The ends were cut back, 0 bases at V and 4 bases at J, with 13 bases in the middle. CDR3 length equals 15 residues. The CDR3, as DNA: TGTGCCTGGAGTGTAGGCGGGGGTGCGAATCAGCCCCAGCATTTT. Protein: CAWSVGGGANQPQHF.

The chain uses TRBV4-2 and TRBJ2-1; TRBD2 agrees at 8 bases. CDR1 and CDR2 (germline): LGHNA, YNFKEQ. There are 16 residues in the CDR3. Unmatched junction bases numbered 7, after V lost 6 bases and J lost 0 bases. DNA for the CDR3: TGTGCCAGCAGTCCCCGAAGCGGGAGCTCCTACAATGAGCAGTTCTTC. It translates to CASSPRSGSSYNEQFF.

As DNA, the CDR3 is TGTGCCAGCAGTCTTACCGGGACAGGGAGTGAAAAACTGTTTTTT. This gives the protein CASSLTGTGSEKLFF. The chain is built from TRBV6-5 and TRBJ1-4, with 9 bases fitting TRBD1. Per germline, CDR1 MNHEY and CDR2 SVGAGI. This CDR3 contains 15 residues. Unmatched junction bases numbered 8, after V lost 5 bases and J lost 7 bases.

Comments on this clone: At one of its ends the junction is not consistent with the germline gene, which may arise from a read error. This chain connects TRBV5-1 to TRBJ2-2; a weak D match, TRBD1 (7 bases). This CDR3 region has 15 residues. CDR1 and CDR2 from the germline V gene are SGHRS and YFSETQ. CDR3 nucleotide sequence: TGCGCCCGCAGCTTGGGGCAGGGGGGCGCCGGGGAGCTGTTTTTT. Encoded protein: CARSLGQGGAGELFF.

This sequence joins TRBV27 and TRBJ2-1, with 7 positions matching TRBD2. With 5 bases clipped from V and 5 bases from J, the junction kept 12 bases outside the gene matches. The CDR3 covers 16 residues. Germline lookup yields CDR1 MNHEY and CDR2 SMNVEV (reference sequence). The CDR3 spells CASSPLGAGIHNEQFF. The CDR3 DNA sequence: TGTGCCAGCAGTCCCCTAGGAGCGGGAATCCACAATGAGCAGTTCTTC.

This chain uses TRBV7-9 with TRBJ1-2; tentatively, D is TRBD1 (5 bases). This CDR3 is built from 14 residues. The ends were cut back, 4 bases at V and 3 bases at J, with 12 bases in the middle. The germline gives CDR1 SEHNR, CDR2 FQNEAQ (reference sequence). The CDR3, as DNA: TGTGCCAGCAGCTCCGGGACTACGCACTATGGCTACACCTTC. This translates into CASSSGTTHYGYTF.